This T cell receptor beta chain was observed in a study of shared clonotypes between healthy human individuals. Deep-level settings were used for running the assay. Sequenced by immunoSEQ multiplex PCR; TCRdb stores in-frame clones only, minus some. The data hold about 1 million clones, with 60% to 80% observed a single time. Every donor, a Caucasian adult, lived in Nashville, Tennessee. Study-wide points: Only blood underwent sampling, and tissue repertoires likely differ. Generation probability values for non-shared clonotypes were lower than those for clonotypes shared by all four donors.

As regards this clone: The antigen is undetermined.

Sequencing was carried out using memory CD4+ T cells sorted from blood. As to subset: CD45RA-negative fraction. The clonotype was recovered from a man between 18 and 29 years old in good health.

The CDR3 protein is CASKAGASTDTQYF. Written as DNA, the CDR3 is TGTGCCAGCAAGGCGGGGGCTAGCACAGATACGCAGTATTTT. The chain is built from TRBV6-5 and TRBJ2-3; D is perhaps TRBD2 (7 bases). The CDR3 totals 14 residues. Germline assignment: CDR1 MNHEY and CDR2 SVGAGI. Deletions cut 7 bases from V and 0 bases from J, with 11 bases between.